The clone carrying this TCR beta chain has just a few counts. Antigen specificity is unknown. The data are from a study of cytomegalovirus exposure and HLA in healthy donors. From germline, CDR1 is GTSNPN and CDR2 SVGIG (reference sequence). V lost 2 bases and J 5 bases, leaving 9 bases between the germline ends. The CDR3 runs to 13 residues. The PCR employed 60 Vbeta primers together with 13 Jbeta primers. The method was immunoSEQ multiplex PCR; TCRdb's version includes in-frame clones alone and lacks a portion of them. The sample lists 150,000 to 200,000 clones; 81% were seen once. Study observations and caveats: There were under 200 TCR beta chains listed as cytomegalovirus-associated. There were some V segments, including TRBV6-2 and TRBV6-3, excluded as indistinguishable.

This chain links TRBV30 with TRBJ2-2; D is possibly TRBD1 (5 bases). The receptor comes from a man aged 35-49 years in good health and CMV-seropositive. The material sequenced was PBMCs. The chain's CDR3 is CAWSPGPTGELFF. Here the CDR3 DNA reads TGTGCCTGGAGTCCAGGGCCGACCGGGGAGCTGTTTTTT.